Below are 27 T cell receptor beta chains sequenced from a single sample in a study of identical twins. TCRdb used MiXCR to reprocess the 5' RACE reads, holding one entry per CDR3 protein. In the table there are around 250,000 distinct CDR3 sequences, roughly an eighth of which are singletons. This sample was shared with a second study, whose subject was yellow fever vaccine responses in identical twins.

The source material was memory (CD45RO+) T cells sorted from blood. The receptors shown here come from a woman between 18 and 29 years old in good health.

This chain links TRBV29-1 with TRBJ2-4, with no clear D. Germline loops: CDR1 SQVTM, CDR2 ANQGSEA. The CDR3 has 14 residues. Trimming left V 4 bases short and J 3 bases short, with 13 bases between. In DNA, the CDR3 is TGCAGCGTTGTTGGGCAGTTTGGCAAAAACATTCAGTACTTC. As protein: CSVVGQFGKNIQYF.

This chain uses TRBV6-4 with TRBJ1-6, with D possibly being TRBD1 (5 bases). CDR3 length: 14 residues. Germline assignment: CDR1 MRHNA and CDR2 SNTAGT. V shed 6 bases and J shed 6 bases, with 12 bases lying between them. CDR3 coding DNA: TGTGCCAGCAGCCGGGGGGAGTTTAATTCACCCCTCCACTTT. This encodes CASSRGEFNSPLHF.

This clonotype was recorded once. The rearrangement links TRBV5-6 to TRBJ1-1, with a tentative D call TRBD1 (6 bases). CDR1 is SGHDT, CDR2 YYEEEE, per germline. The CDR3 extends over 16 amino acids. V was cut by 6 bases and J by 0 bases, with 18 bases left in between. As DNA, the CDR3 is TGTGCCAGCACCGTAAGGGGGGCGAGGATGAACACTGAAGCTTTCTTT. Its protein product is CASTVRGARMNTEAFF.

The sample holds a few counts of this clonotype. The rearrangement uses TRBV20-1 and TRBJ1-5; TRBD1 agrees at 8 bases. Germline loops: CDR1 DFQATT, CDR2 SNEGSKA (reference sequence). J was trimmed by 3 bases and V by 6 bases; bases with no gene match: 7. CDR3 length: 14 residues. The CDR3 DNA reads TGCAGTGCGTCGCAGGGGGCAGACAATCAGCCCCAGCATTTT. Translating it yields CSASQGADNQPQHF.

This clonotype was detected many times. The V gene is TRBV4-2, the J gene TRBJ1-5; D is ambiguous. The CDR3 is 16 amino acids. Trimming cost V 0 bases and J 1 base, with 10 bases left between them. Germline loops: CDR1 LGHNA, CDR2 YNFKEQ. CDR3 in DNA: TGTGCCAGCAGCCAAGATTCTCGCAGGAGCAATCAGCCCCAGCATTTT. Amino acid sequence: CASSQDSRRSNQPQHF.

This clonotype was picked up many times. The chain recombines TRBV6-1 with TRBJ1-1; no reliable D call. CDR3 length equals 13 residues. Germline values: CDR1 MNHNS, CDR2 SASEGT. Trimming cost V 7 bases and J 1 base, with 10 bases left between them. The CDR3 is CASKRRENTEAFF. CDR3 nucleotide sequence: TGTGCCAGCAAAAGACGGGAGAACACTGAAGCTTTCTTT.

At least ten counts were recorded for this clonotype. CDR3 coding DNA: TGCAGCGTTGGGGTCTCTGGGGGGCTTGGCTACACCTTC. This gives the protein CSVGVSGGLGYTF. This sequence joins TRBV29-1 and TRBJ1-2, with D maybe TRBD1 (6 bases). In germline, CDR1 is SQVTM, CDR2 ANQGSEA. The CDR3 covers 13 residues. Between the trimmed V and J ends, which lost 4 bases and 7 bases, there was a span of 16 bases.

The chain uses TRBV4-3 and TRBJ2-2; 8 bases fit TRBD2. Germline lookup yields CDR1 LGHNA and CDR2 YSLEER. The CDR3 covers 17 residues. Unmatched junction bases numbered 4, after V lost 0 bases and J lost 1 base. CDR3 in DNA: TGCGCCAGCAGCCAAGATCTAGCGGGCTTGAACACCGGGGAGCTGTTTTTT. Its translation: CASSQDLAGLNTGELFF.

The sample holds a few counts of this clonotype. The chain couples TRBV5-1 to TRBJ2-5, with a possible D match to TRBD2 (6 bases). The CDR3 covers 15 residues. Germline CDR1 reads SGHRS; CDR2 reads YFSETQ. V was shortened by 4 bases and J by 2 bases, with 15 bases between the two germline ends. The CDR3: CASSGGGFGQETQYF. CDR3 nucleotide sequence: TGCGCCAGCAGCGGTGGGGGGTTTGGACAAGAGACCCAGTACTTC.

This clonotype showed up just a few times. The chain carries TRBV7-8 and TRBJ2-2; TRBD2 aligns across 7 bases. The CDR3 sequence is 18 residues long. Germline loops: CDR1 SGHVS, CDR2 FQNEAQ. V gave up 5 bases and J gave up 1 base; unmatched junction bases: 13. The CDR3 here is CASSRLSTLAGNTGELFF. As DNA, the CDR3 is TGTGCCAGCAGCCGCCTCTCCACTTTAGCGGGGAACACCGGGGAGCTGTTTTTT.

This clonotype was seen ten or more times. The CDR3 here is CASSQETGGYEQYF. CDR3 nucleotides: TGCGCCAGCAGCCAAGAGACAGGGGGCTACGAGCAGTACTTC. The chain is built from TRBV4-1 and TRBJ2-7; 9 positions agree with TRBD1. The CDR3 extends over 14 amino acids. The V segment lost 0 bases and the J segment 3 bases; nucleotides outside the gene matches: 0. Germline V gives CDR1 MGHRA, CDR2 YSYEKL.

This clonotype was seen many times. The chain has TRBV5-1 and TRBJ2-5; the match to TRBD1 covers 7 bases. The CDR3 is made up of 14 amino acids. Trimming cost V 5 bases and J 4 bases; bases outside gene matches: 8. Germline lookup yields CDR1 SGHRS and CDR2 YFSETQ. The chain's CDR3 is CASRPGGNGETQYF. The CDR3 DNA sequence: TGCGCCAGCAGGCCAGGGGGAAATGGAGAGACCCAGTACTTC.

This chain connects TRBV20-1 to TRBJ2-1, with 13 bases lining up with TRBD2. Germline V CDR1 and CDR2: DFQATT, SNEGSKA (reference sequence). With V trimmed by 4 bases and J by 10 bases, 7 bases remained unmatched. The CDR3 totals 14 residues. The CDR3 DNA reads TGCAGTGCTACACTAGCGGGAGGGCCCAGAGAGCAGTTCTTC. As protein: CSATLAGGPREQFF.

The rearrangement uses TRBV20-1 and TRBJ1-2; 9 bases line up with TRBD1. J gave up 5 bases and V 0 bases, and 7 bases lay outside the gene matches. The CDR3 spans 15 residues. Germline assignment: CDR1 DFQATT and CDR2 SNEGSKA (reference sequence). The CDR3 sequence is CSARDAGQGSYGYTF. In DNA form, the CDR3 reads TGCAGTGCTAGAGACGCGGGACAGGGATCATATGGCTACACCTTC.

The chain employs TRBV29-1 and TRBJ2-6, with 12 bases identical to TRBD1. Unmatched junction bases numbered 10, after V lost 4 bases and J lost 3 bases. CDR3 length equals 18 residues. Germline lookup yields CDR1 SQVTM and CDR2 ANQGSEA. The CDR3 region has the DNA TGCAGCGTTGGTTTACCGGGACAGGGGGCAGGTGGGGCCAACGTCCTGACTTTC. This sequence encodes CSVGLPGQGAGGANVLTF.

This clonotype was observed a few times. The final CDR3 position lacks the conserved phenylalanine or tryptophan, pointing to a likely read error. The CDR3 sequence: CASMGAGANVLTL. The CDR3 DNA reads as TGTGCCAGCATGGGGGCTGGGGCCAACGTCCTGACTCTC. This chain joins TRBV28 and TRBJ2-6, with D tentatively TRBD1 or TRBD2 (5 bases each). Per germline, CDR1 MDHEN and CDR2 SYDVKM. Deletions cut 7 bases from V and 2 bases from J, with 6 bases between. This CDR3 region has 13 residues.

The rearrangement links TRBV12-3 or TRBV12-4 to TRBJ1-1; D remains unclear. Trimming left V 2 bases short and J 6 bases short, with 4 bases between. The CDR3 is made up of 11 amino acids. In DNA form, the CDR3 reads TGTGCCAGCAGTTTATCCCCTGAAGCTTTCTTT. This sequence encodes CASSLSPEAFF.

In this sample, this clonotype turned up once. This rearrangement joins TRBV20-1 to TRBJ2-7; tentatively, D is TRBD1 (6 bases). Germline-derived CDR1 and CDR2 are DFQATT and SNEGSKA (reference sequence). The CDR3 extends over 14 amino acids. V was cut by 5 bases and J by 9 bases, with 23 bases left in between. The CDR3 region is CSASGQTKTPPQYF. The CDR3 DNA follows: TGCAGTGCTTCGGGACAAACAAAGACCCCACCGCAGTACTTC.

J is TRBJ2-1 and V is TRBV3-1, with 10 bases lining up with TRBD2. Germline lookup yields CDR1 LGHDT and CDR2 YNNKEL (reference sequence). The CDR3 extends over 17 amino acids. Trimming cost V 1 base and J 7 bases; bases outside gene matches: 10. The CDR3 reads CASSQAGASGSDNEQFF. CDR3 in DNA: TGTGCCAGCAGCCAAGCGGGCGCTAGCGGGAGCGATAATGAGCAGTTCTTC.

This clonotype was observed a handful of times. The gene calls are TRBV2 and TRBJ2-3; possibly TRBD2 for D (6 bases). CDR3 length equals 14 residues. Germline V gene lookup returns CDR1 SNHLY and CDR2 FYNNEI. Trimming took 6 bases from V and 0 from J, leaving 10 bases between them. The CDR3 sequence: CASSVAVSTDTQYF. DNA for the CDR3: TGTGCCAGCAGCGTAGCGGTGAGCACAGATACGCAGTATTTT.

The chain couples TRBV4-2 to TRBJ2-5, with TRBD2 as a possible D gene (6 bases). CDR1 LGHNA and CDR2 YNFKEQ come from the germline V gene. The V end was cut by 1 base, the J end by 3 bases, with 9 bases between. The CDR3 has 14 amino acids. CDR3 residues: CASSQGGDEETQYF. The CDR3 region has the DNA TGTGCCAGCAGCCAAGGGGGGGACGAAGAGACCCAGTACTTC.

The chain has TRBV23-1 and TRBJ2-3; D might be TRBD2 (5 bases). TRBV23-1 is classed as an ORF, of uncertain function. V dropped 8 bases and J dropped 2 bases, with 14 bases sitting between them. CDR3 length equals 14 residues. The CDR3 DNA reads TGCGCCAGCCGGGGTCTAGGAGACACAGATACGCAGTATTTT. Encoded protein: CASRGLGDTDTQYF.

The V and J genes are TRBV11-1 and TRBJ2-5; TRBD1 agrees at 9 bases. The CDR3 length is 14 residues. Germline V CDR1 and CDR2: SGHAT, FQDESV (reference sequence). The V gene end was trimmed by 4 bases and the J gene end by 5 bases; junction bases not matched to a gene: 5. CDR3 nucleotide sequence: TGTGCCAGCAGCTCCCGTGGACAGGGGGAGACCCAGTACTTC. Translating gives CASSSRGQGETQYF.

V usage is TRBV5-5 and J usage is TRBJ2-4; 7 nucleotides line up with TRBD1. V was clipped by 8 bases and J by 9 bases; unmatched bases: 11. Germline V gene data show CDR1 as SGHKS and CDR2 as YYEKEE (reference sequence). This CDR3 contains 13 residues. The CDR3 DNA follows: TGTGCCAGTGACGCCGGGGACAGAGCCATTCAGTACTTC. Its translation is CASDAGDRAIQYF.

There are a few counts of this clonotype. V and J are TRBV20-1 and TRBJ2-7, with 13 bases aligning to TRBD2. CDR1 and CDR2 (germline): DFQATT, SNEGSKA (reference sequence). The CDR3 spans 16 residues. Here the CDR3 reads CGFLGLAGVTFAEQYF. CDR3 in DNA: TGCGGTTTCCTAGGACTAGCGGGAGTGACCTTCGCAGAGCAGTACTTC.

In this sample, this clonotype turned up a few times. CDR3 DNA sequence: TGCGCCAGCAGCCGCGGGACTAGCGGGGCGAGCACAGATACGCAGTATTTT. It codes for CASSRGTSGASTDTQYF. The chain employs TRBV5-1 and TRBJ2-3; 13 nucleotides align to TRBD2. This CDR3 has 17 residues. Trimming removed 4 bases from V and 0 bases from J; junction bases left unmatched: 5. CDR1 is SGHRS, CDR2 YFSETQ, per germline.

The sample holds a few counts of this clonotype. The gene calls are TRBV6-5 and TRBJ2-7; no reliable D call. The CDR3 spans 13 residues. Germline V gene sequence: CDR1 MNHEY, CDR2 SVGAGI. V was clipped by 0 bases and J by 5 bases, with 8 bases between them. The CDR3 here is CASSYSRTNEQYF. The CDR3 DNA reads as TGTGCCAGCAGTTACTCTCGCACAAACGAGCAGTACTTC.